Shown below are 18 T cell receptor beta chains from a single sample sequenced in a study of OX40 agonist ivuxolimab in advanced cancers. Repertoires were generated with immunoSEQ multiplex PCR, while TCRdb's copy carries only in-frame clones and drops some. The sample lists 77,000 or so clones; 70% to 85% were seen once. The sample consisted of CD4+ or CD8+ T cells sorted from blood, taken in a trial of the OX40 agonist ivuxolimab. The source of these receptors is an adult with an advanced solid tumor such as melanoma, head and neck, liver or kidney cancer.

This chain joins TRBV4-3 and TRBJ1-2; D is uncertain. The V and J ends lost 1 base and 3 bases respectively, with 12 bases between them. Germline lookup yields CDR1 LGHNA and CDR2 YSLEER. There are 15 residues in the CDR3. CDR3 nucleotides: TGCGCCAGCAGCCAAGCACAGACGGAATACTATGGCTACACCTTC. As protein: CASSQAQTEYYGYTF.

The chain carries TRBV7-2 and TRBJ2-4, with 10 bases matching TRBD1. Per germline, CDR1 SGHTA and CDR2 FQGNSA. This CDR3 has 18 residues. V shed 1 base and J 1 base; nucleotides not matched to a gene: 7. The CDR3 nucleotides are TGTGCCAGCAGCTTAGGGCTGACGGGACAGGGGGCCAAAAACATTCAGTACTTC. This gives the protein CASSLGLTGQGAKNIQYF.

The chain links TRBV5-8 to TRBJ1-6; perhaps TRBD1 as D (5 bases). Germline CDR1 and CDR2: SGHTS and YDEGEE. Deletions cut 5 bases from V and 3 bases from J, with 9 bases between. The CDR3 has 14 amino acids. The chain's CDR3 is CASSGGYYNSPLHF. Written as DNA, the CDR3 is TGTGCCAGCAGTGGGGGTTACTATAATTCACCCCTCCACTTT.

The chain recombines TRBV7-3 with TRBJ2-2; tentatively, D is TRBD1 or TRBD2 (5 bases each). V lost 5 bases, J lost 2 bases, and 15 bases lay in between. The germline CDR1 and CDR2 sequences are SGHTA and FQGTGA. The CDR3 totals 16 residues. CDR3 loop: CASSPTGTVNTGELFF. The CDR3 DNA follows: TGTGCCAGCAGCCCTACCGGGACGGTAAACACCGGGGAGCTGTTTTTT. Together with reference TRBV7-3 and TRBJ2-2, the CDR3 gives the full variable domain: GAGVSQTPSNKVTEKGKYVELRCDPISGHTALYWYRQSLGQGPEFLIYFQGTGAADDSGLPNDRFFAVRPEGSVSTLKIQRTERGDSAVYLCASSPTGTVNTGELFFGEGSRLTVL.

This chain uses TRBV18 with TRBJ1-1; D gene uncertain. V was shortened by 3 bases and J by 1 base, with 6 bases between the two germline ends. This CDR3 has 13 residues. Germline loops: CDR1 KGHSH, CDR2 LQKENI. The CDR3 nucleotides read TGTGCCAGCTCACCGATAGGGAACACTGAAGCTTTCTTT. This gives the protein CASSPIGNTEAFF.

This clone was found once. The chain is built from TRBV5-1 and TRBJ2-7; 7 bases match TRBD1. CDR1 is SGHRS and CDR2 is YFSETQ in the germline V gene. The CDR3 is 14 residues long. V lost 3 bases, J lost 0 bases, and 3 bases stayed unmatched. The CDR3 DNA is TGCGCCAGCAGCTGGGGACAGCACTCCTACGAGCAGTACTTC. Translating it yields CASSWGQHSYEQYF.

This clone occurred a few times. This sequence joins TRBV6-5 and TRBJ1-6; D gene ambiguous. V shed 2 bases and J shed 10 bases, with 15 bases lying between them. The length of the CDR3 is 15 residues. Germline CDR1 is MNHEY and CDR2 is SVGAGI. The CDR3 region is CASSYLFRGISPLHF. The CDR3 DNA follows: TGTGCCAGCAGTTACCTCTTTCGGGGTATCTCACCCCTCCACTTT.

This clone was seen a single time. The chain employs TRBV11-3 and TRBJ2-3; TRBD2 agrees at 7 bases. V shed 1 base, J shed 1 base, and the junction held 5 bases outside the gene matches. Germline CDR1 reads SGHNT; CDR2 reads YENEEA. The CDR3 spans 16 residues. The CDR3 sequence: CASSLASGGRTDTQYF. Here the CDR3 DNA reads TGTGCCAGCAGCTTAGCCTCGGGGGGACGCACAGATACGCAGTATTTT.

The J gene is TRBJ2-3, the V gene TRBV18, with 7 positions matching TRBD2. V lost 2 bases and J lost 6; bases outside the gene matches: 8. Germline V gives CDR1 KGHSH, CDR2 LQKENI. The CDR3 contains 15 residues. DNA for the CDR3: TGTGCCAGCTCACCAATACTAGCGAAGGCGGATACGCAGTATTTT. Translated, it gives CASSPILAKADTQYF.

The CDR3 here is CASSIGGAAYGYTF. The CDR3 DNA reads as TGTGCCAGTAGTATAGGAGGGGCAGCCTATGGCTACACCTTC. The chain combines TRBV19 with TRBJ1-2; tentative D call: TRBD1 (5 bases). CDR1 is LNHDA and CDR2 is SQIVND in the germline V gene (reference sequence). V lost 1 base and J 4 bases, leaving 10 bases between the germline ends. The CDR3 spans 14 residues.

This clone showed up just a few times. This chain uses TRBV6-5 with TRBJ1-5; D gene uncertain. This CDR3 region has 16 residues. V was shortened by 4 bases and J by 0 bases, with 13 bases between the two germline ends. Germline CDR1 is MNHEY and CDR2 is SVGAGI. The DNA for the CDR3 is TGTGCCAGCAGTTCCCCGGGCGGATATAGCAATCAGCCCCAGCATTTT. Translation gives CASSSPGGYSNQPQHF.

V and J are TRBV28 and TRBJ1-2; tentative D call: TRBD1 (6 bases). Trimming cost V 8 bases and J 0 bases, with 7 bases left between them. Germline V gives CDR1 MDHEN, CDR2 SYDVKM. The CDR3 covers 12 residues. As DNA, the CDR3 is TGTGCCAGCGGACAGCCTAACTATGGCTACACCTTC. This translates into CASGQPNYGYTF.

The chain links TRBV7-3 to TRBJ2-1; maybe TRBD1 (6 bases). Germline CDR1 reads SGHTA; CDR2 reads FQGTGA. This CDR3 has 15 residues. The V and J ends lost 5 bases and 0 bases respectively, with 11 bases between them. CDR3 in amino acids: CASSIQGGSYNEQFF. In DNA, the CDR3 is TGTGCCAGCAGCATACAGGGCGGCTCCTACAATGAGCAGTTCTTC.

The chain recombines TRBV7-2 with TRBJ2-5; 7 bases match TRBD2. V dropped 2 bases and J dropped 1; count of bases not matched to a gene: 10. The CDR3 is made up of 17 amino acids. CDR1 is SGHTA, CDR2 FQGNSA, per germline. This CDR3 reads CASSLRFLAVRQETQYF. In DNA form, the CDR3 reads TGTGCCAGCAGCTTAAGGTTCCTAGCGGTACGCCAAGAGACCCAGTACTTC.

The rearrangement joins TRBV11-1 to TRBJ1-4, with TRBD1 identical over 11 bases. This CDR3 is built from 15 residues. From germline, CDR1 is SGHAT and CDR2 FQDESV (reference sequence). J lost 8 bases, V lost 5 bases, and 7 bases had no gene match. CDR3 loop: CASSTRTGGKEKLFF. CDR3 in DNA: TGTGCCAGCAGCACTCGGACAGGGGGCAAGGAAAAACTGTTTTTT.

This chain uses TRBV7-9 with TRBJ1-1; 8 positions match TRBD1. CDR3 length equals 14 residues. Losses at the gene ends were 4 bases for V and 1 base for J; bases not matched to a gene: 2. The germline V gene encodes CDR1 SEHNR and CDR2 FQNEAQ (reference sequence). The CDR3: CASSWGQENTEAFF. The CDR3 coding sequence is TGTGCCAGCAGCTGGGGACAGGAGAACACTGAAGCTTTCTTT.

This clone came up a few times. The chain couples TRBV28 to TRBJ1-2, with TRBD1 as a possible D gene (6 bases). Germline loops: CDR1 MDHEN, CDR2 SYDVKM. This CDR3 spans 14 amino acids. Trimming left V 4 bases short and J 2 bases short, with 11 bases between. The CDR3 DNA is TGTGCCAGCAGTTATCGGACAGCAAACTATGGCTACACCTTC. Encoded protein: CASSYRTANYGYTF.

The V and J genes are TRBV18 and TRBJ1-5; D may be TRBD1 (5 bases). Germline values: CDR1 KGHSH, CDR2 LQKENI. This CDR3 contains 13 residues. Trimming removed 2 bases at V and 5 bases at J, with 7 bases between. This CDR3 reads CASSPGRDQPQHF. Here the CDR3 DNA reads TGTGCCAGCTCACCAGGCAGGGATCAGCCCCAGCATTTT.